The 8 T cell receptor beta chains presented below share a single source sample, sequenced in a study of blood T cell repertoires in COVID-19. The table came from immunoSEQ multiplex PCR; TCRdb's copy has only in-frame clones and leaves some out. The repertoire includes about 82,000 clones, over 80% of them detected once, and 18% sits in the top ten. Sample: peripheral blood. Receptors were obtained from an older man with active or convalescent COVID-19.

This chain connects TRBV7-9 to TRBJ1-3; unclear D gene. The CDR3 has 13 amino acids. The germline V gene has CDR1 SEHNR and CDR2 FQNEAQ (reference sequence). V was pared by 6 bases and J by 4 bases, with 10 bases between. The CDR3 spells CASSRSGGNTIYF. The CDR3 nucleotides are TGTGCCAGCAGTCGTTCGGGGGGAAACACCATATATTTT.

The rearrangement joins TRBV5-1 to TRBJ2-1, with D possibly matching TRBD2 (6 bases). The CDR3 covers 17 residues. Trimming removed 0 bases from V and 3 bases from J, with 16 bases in between. Germline values: CDR1 SGHRS, CDR2 YFSETQ. CDR3 bases: TGCGCCAGCAGCTTGGCCGGGCAGGGACTTTACTACAATGAGCAGTTCTTC. Its protein product is CASSLAGQGLYYNEQFF.

The chain recombines TRBV4-1 with TRBJ2-1; 8 nucleotides line up with TRBD2. The CDR3 runs 19 residues. Trimming at V came to 0 bases and at J to 7 bases, leaving 17 bases not matched to a gene. Germline V CDR1 and CDR2: MGHRA, YSYEKL. CDR3 sequence: CASSQDAGGGGDTVNEQFF. For the CDR3, the DNA is TGCGCCAGCAGCCAAGATGCGGGAGGTGGGGGGGACACGGTAAATGAGCAGTTCTTC.

J is TRBJ2-6 and V is TRBV9; D gene uncertain. The V end lost 6 bases, the J end lost 3 bases, and 4 bases lay between the germline ends. The CDR3 runs 12 residues. Germline lookup yields CDR1 SGDLS and CDR2 YYNGEE. CDR3 region: CASNIGANVLTF. The CDR3 nucleotides are TGTGCCAGCAACATTGGGGCCAACGTCCTGACTTTC.

V usage is TRBV11-2 and J usage is TRBJ1-5; no clear D gene. V was shortened by 1 base and J by 5 bases, with 6 bases between the two germline ends. Germline V gene lookup returns CDR1 SGHAT and CDR2 FQNNGV. The length of the CDR3 is 13 residues. The CDR3 coding sequence is TGTGCCAGCAGCTTAGGCGGATATCAGCCCCAGCATTTT. This encodes CASSLGGYQPQHF.

V usage is TRBV2 and J usage is TRBJ2-2; 16 bases agree with TRBD2. The V gene end was trimmed by 6 bases and the J gene end by 6 bases; junction bases not matched to a gene: 1. The CDR3 consists of 15 residues. In germline, CDR1 is SNHLY, CDR2 FYNNEI. The DNA of the CDR3 is TGTGCCAGCAGGGGACTAGCGGGGGGGTCCGGGGAGCTGTTTTTT. Translating gives CASRGLAGGSGELFF.

CDR3 amino acids: CASRSGGGLAYNEQFF. CDR3 bases: TGTGCCAGCCGCAGTGGCGGGGGGTTAGCCTACAATGAGCAGTTCTTC. The V and J genes are TRBV27 and TRBJ2-1, with TRBD2 matching over 8 bases. CDR1 and CDR2 (germline): MNHEY, SMNVEV (reference sequence). The CDR3 is made up of 16 amino acids. Trimming took 8 bases from V and 2 from J; bases not matched to a gene: 11.

The J gene is TRBJ1-5, the V gene TRBV19; D might be TRBD1 (5 bases). Per the germline V gene, CDR1 is LNHDA and CDR2 is SQIVND (reference sequence). V was shortened by 7 bases and J by 2 bases, with 21 bases between the two germline ends. The CDR3 length is 17 residues. The CDR3 DNA sequence: TGTGCCAGTAACCCCGGGCAGGGAGGTTTGGGCAATCAGCCCCAGCATTTT. Its protein product is CASNPGQGGLGNQPQHF.